The sequence of this T cell receptor beta chain was determined in a study of beta chain features in type 1 diabetes. Findings and limits, study-wide: Across all four CD4+ subsets, people with type 1 diabetes showed modestly shorter TCRB CDR3s. Sequencing the cDNA could make cells with high TCR expression show up more than they should. It was not settled here whether HLA type affects TCRB rearrangement.

Points on this clone: Its specificity is not known. One end of the junction fails to match germline, which may point to a read error.

CDR1 and CDR2 from the germline V gene are SSHAT and FNYEAQ (reference sequence). The CDR3 runs 15 residues. One heparinised blood draw, averaging around 0.12 L, came from each donor. Sequencing targeted expressed TCRB transcripts, as all isolated RNA had been reverse transcribed. Here immunoSEQ multiplex PCR was the method, and the copy in TCRdb shows in-frame clones only, minus some. In the table there are hundreds of thousands of clones, 12% to 15% of which are singletons. The receptor's source is a man aged 25-45 years in good health. Sequences were obtained from central memory CD4+ T cells from blood. The gene calls are TRBV7-7 and TRBJ2-5, with 10 positions matching TRBD2. CDR3 in DNA: TGTGCTAGCAGCCTAGGGCTAGCGGGAGCCGAGACCCAGTACTTC. Residues: CASSLGLAGAETQYF.